In its sample, the clone carrying this T cell receptor (beta chain) was seen many times. The CDR3 consists of 18 residues. J was trimmed by 1 base and V by 3 bases; bases with no gene match: 6. Germline V gene sequence: CDR1 KGHDR, CDR2 SFDVKD. The sample's time point: sample taken at primary tumor resection. Samples came from 72 TRACERx patients with untreated early-stage lung cancer. TCRs were sequenced from unsorted whole RNA of tumor, nontumor lung or PBMC. These data originate in a study of spatial heterogeneity in lung cancer. Study information: Across the raw uncorrected reads, a unique TCR and UMI combination was observed, on average, more than ten times.

Every TCR cDNA molecule bore its own unique molecular identifier. Via MiXCR, TCRdb re-called the 5' RACE reads, giving one row per CDR3 protein. The table records 75,000 or so distinct CDR3 sequences, about 8.5% of them present only once. Sequenced material: PBMCs, taken at surgery. The chain joins TRBV24-1 to TRBJ2-2, with 11 positions matching TRBD1. The clonotype comes from a male donor with early-stage non-small cell lung cancer. The CDR3 DNA sequence: TGTGCCACCAGTGATCGGGACAGGGGGATTAGGAACACCGGGGAGCTGTTTTTT. Protein: CATSDRDRGIRNTGELFF.